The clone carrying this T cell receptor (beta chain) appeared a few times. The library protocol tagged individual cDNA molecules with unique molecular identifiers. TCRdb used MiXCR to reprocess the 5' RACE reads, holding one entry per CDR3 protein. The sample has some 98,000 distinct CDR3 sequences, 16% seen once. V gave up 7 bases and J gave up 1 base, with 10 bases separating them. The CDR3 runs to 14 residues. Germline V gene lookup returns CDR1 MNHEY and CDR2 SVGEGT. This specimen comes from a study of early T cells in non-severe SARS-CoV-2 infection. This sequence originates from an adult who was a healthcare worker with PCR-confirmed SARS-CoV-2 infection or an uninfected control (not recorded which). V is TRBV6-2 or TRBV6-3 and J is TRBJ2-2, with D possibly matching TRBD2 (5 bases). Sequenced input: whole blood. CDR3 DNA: TGTGCCAGCAACAACGGGGTGAACACCGGGGAGCTGTTTTTT. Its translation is CASNNGVNTGELFF.